Here is one TCR beta chain with its context. The antigen is not known. The sample is drawn from a study of T cell responses to AZD1222 COVID-19 vaccine. Study outcomes and limitations: At study baseline, merely more than 5 AZD1222 recipients were seropositive. Sampling captured repertoires only after the peak T cell response. Among vaccine-associated CD4 TCRs, coverage spanned spike, with dominance at 160-218 and 743-854. Nearly half of unique spike-specific TCRs reportedly avoided B.1.351 and B.1.1.7 mutated regions.

Libraries were prepared by immunoSEQ multiplex PCR; TCRdb keeps only in-frame clonotypes and omits some of them. The sample has roughly 84,000 clones, approximately 90% seen once. This receptor was identified in an adult in good health. The sequencing used peripheral blood, collected on day 0 of AZD1222 vaccination.

The CDR3 region is CASSLGWGSYEQYF. Here the CDR3 DNA reads TGTGCCAGCAGTTTAGGGTGGGGTTCCTACGAGCAGTACTTC. The chain joins TRBV27 to TRBJ2-7, with unresolved D. The CDR3 runs to 14 residues. The germline gives CDR1 MNHEY, CDR2 SMNVEV (reference sequence). Trimming took 2 bases from V and 1 from J, leaving 9 bases between them.